These T cell receptor beta chains were read from a single sample in a study of blood T cell repertoires in COVID-19. TCRdb keeps only in-frame clones here, not all; method: immunoSEQ multiplex PCR. There are about 190,000 clones in the sample; about three quarters occur only once, and 2.5% to 3.5% lies in the top ten. Sequenced sample: peripheral blood. The receptors were sampled from a woman older than 75 with active or convalescent COVID-19. Both conserved end residues are part of each CDR3. The D gene is left open where the match is weak. Some rows mark clone size as missing; the rest say once, few, many or name a class of expanded clone.

j_gene: TRBJ2-3
abundance: .
v_gene: TRBV9
d_gene: TRBD2
CDR3nt: TGTGCCAGCAGCGATCGGGGGGTGAAGCAGTATTTT
CDR3aa: CASSDRGVKQYF

j_gene: TRBJ2-2
abundance: .
v_gene: TRBV13
d_gene: TRBD2
CDR3nt: TGTGCCAGCAGCCCCCGGATAGCGGGGGACTTCACCGGGGAGCTGTTTTTT
CDR3aa: CASSPRIAGDFTGELFF

j_gene: TRBJ1-5
abundance: few
v_gene: TRBV24-1
d_gene: TRBD1
CDR3nt: TGTGCCACCAGTGATGAGACAGGGCTGAATCAGCCCCAGCATTTT
CDR3aa: CATSDETGLNQPQHF

j_gene: TRBJ1-1
abundance: once
v_gene: TRBV21-1
d_gene: .
CDR3nt: TGTGCCAGCAGCAAGACAACAGGGGAATGTGCTGAAGCTTTCTTT
CDR3aa: CASSKTTGECAEAFF

j_gene: TRBJ1-1
abundance: few
v_gene: TRBV10-3
d_gene: .
CDR3nt: TGTGCCATCAGGACACAGGGCTCTGAAGCTTTCTTT
CDR3aa: CAIRTQGSEAFF

j_gene: TRBJ1-3
abundance: .
v_gene: TRBV6-2/TRBV6-3
d_gene: .
CDR3nt: TGTGCCAGCAGTTACTCTGGGACATCTGGAAACACCATATATTTT
CDR3aa: CASSYSGTSGNTIYF

j_gene: TRBJ2-7
abundance: .
v_gene: TRBV18
d_gene: TRBD1
CDR3nt: TGTGCCAGCTCACCGACGACAGGGGCCTACGAGCAGTACTTC
CDR3aa: CASSPTTGAYEQYF

j_gene: TRBJ1-1
abundance: .
v_gene: TRBV5-4
d_gene: TRBD1
CDR3nt: TGTGCCAGCAGCTTGTCGACAGGGCCCAACACTGAAGCTTTCTTT
CDR3aa: CASSLSTGPNTEAFF

j_gene: TRBJ2-3
abundance: .
v_gene: TRBV4-3
d_gene: TRBD2
CDR3nt: TGCGCCAGCGCGCCGGGACTAGCGGTCACAGATACGCAGTATTTT
CDR3aa: CASAPGLAVTDTQYF

j_gene: TRBJ2-3
abundance: .
v_gene: TRBV7-3
d_gene: TRBD2
CDR3nt: TGTGCCAGCAGCTCAAAAGGGACTAGCGGGGGGGGCACCGATACGCAGTATTTT
CDR3aa: CASSSKGTSGGGTDTQYF

j_gene: TRBJ1-2
abundance: .
v_gene: TRBV4-3
d_gene: .
CDR3nt: TGCGCCAGCAGCCAAGAACCTCGGGGGACGGAGGGATTCGATGGCTACACCTTC
CDR3aa: CASSQEPRGTEGFDGYTF

j_gene: TRBJ2-7
abundance: .
v_gene: TRBV5-6
d_gene: TRBD1
CDR3nt: TGTGCCAGCAGCTTGAGAGGCCGTGCCGGACAGGGGATTTACGAGCAGTACTTC
CDR3aa: CASSLRGRAGQGIYEQYF

j_gene: TRBJ2-1
abundance: .
v_gene: TRBV21-1
d_gene: .
CDR3nt: TGTGCCAGCAGCAAAGGATGTCAACAGGGGGCGAAGGACAATGAGCAGTTCTTC
CDR3aa: CASSKGCQQGAKDNEQFF

j_gene: TRBJ2-7
abundance: .
v_gene: TRBV28
d_gene: .
CDR3nt: TGTGCCAGCAGTCCTCGGACAGACAGACAGTACTTC
CDR3aa: CASSPRTDRQYF

j_gene: TRBJ1-1
abundance: .
v_gene: TRBV10-3
d_gene: .
CDR3nt: TGTGCCATCAGGGTTAGACAGGAAAACACTGAAGCTTTCTTT
CDR3aa: CAIRVRQENTEAFF

j_gene: TRBJ2-3
abundance: .
v_gene: TRBV30
d_gene: .
CDR3nt: TGTGCCTGGAGTCGCGGCCCAGATACGCAGTATTTT
CDR3aa: CAWSRGPDTQYF

j_gene: TRBJ1-1
abundance: many
v_gene: TRBV19
d_gene: .
CDR3nt: TGTGCCAGTAGTTACAACAGGGAAACTGAAGCTTTCTTT
CDR3aa: CASSYNRETEAFF

j_gene: TRBJ1-4
abundance: .
v_gene: TRBV5-1
d_gene: .
CDR3nt: TGCGCCAGCAGCTTGGGCCCGACAGATAATAATGAAAAACTGTTTTTT
CDR3aa: CASSLGPTDNNEKLFF

j_gene: TRBJ2-1
abundance: .
v_gene: TRBV3-1/TRBV3-2
d_gene: .
CDR3nt: TGTGCCAGCAGCCTGACAGACGGCTCCTACAATGAGCAGTTCTTC
CDR3aa: CASSLTDGSYNEQFF

j_gene: TRBJ1-5
abundance: .
v_gene: TRBV9
d_gene: .
CDR3nt: TGTGCCAGCAGCGCCCGGGGGGAGAGCAATCAGCCCCAGCATTTT
CDR3aa: CASSARGESNQPQHF

j_gene: TRBJ2-3
abundance: .
v_gene: TRBV11-2
d_gene: .
CDR3nt: TGTGCCAGCAGCTTAGTCGTCGACTACACAGATACGCAGTATTTT
CDR3aa: CASSLVVDYTDTQYF

j_gene: TRBJ2-3
abundance: .
v_gene: TRBV6-5
d_gene: .
CDR3nt: TGTGCCAGCAGCGACTTCGACAGGCCTAGAGATACGCAGTATTTT
CDR3aa: CASSDFDRPRDTQYF

j_gene: TRBJ1-6
abundance: few
v_gene: TRBV18
d_gene: TRBD1
CDR3nt: TGTGCCAGCTCAATGGGGGGACAGAGAAATTCACCCCTCCACTTT
CDR3aa: CASSMGGQRNSPLHF